The 7 T cell receptor beta chains in this list originate from one sample, sequenced in a study of OX40 agonist ivuxolimab in advanced cancers. Clones were read by immunoSEQ multiplex PCR, and TCRdb kept only the in-frame ones, dropping some. The sample carries about 11,000 clones, nearly 80% recorded once. The material was CD4+ or CD8+ T cells sorted from blood, obtained in a trial of the OX40 agonist ivuxolimab. These receptors were collected from an adult with an advanced solid tumor such as melanoma, head and neck, liver or kidney cancer.

The V and J genes are TRBV9 and TRBJ2-7; 11 nucleotides align to TRBD2. V lost 4 bases and J lost 3; bases outside the gene matches: 6. This CDR3 region has 15 residues. Germline CDR1 reads SGDLS; CDR2 reads YYNGEE. DNA for the CDR3: TGTGCCAGCAGCCCTAAGGGACTAGCGGACTACGAGCAGTACTTC. Encoded protein: CASSPKGLADYEQYF.

This chain uses TRBV9 with TRBJ2-5; 7 bases agree with TRBD2. Trimming cost V 0 bases and J 4 bases; bases outside gene matches: 9. Germline CDR1 reads SGDLS; CDR2 reads YYNGEE. The CDR3 totals 16 residues. The CDR3 here is CASSVGARDYLETQYF. DNA of the CDR3: TGTGCCAGCAGCGTAGGGGCCCGGGACTATTTAGAGACCCAGTACTTC.

This clone occurred once. The chain links TRBV29-1 to TRBJ2-5; D is unresolved. Germline lookup yields CDR1 SQVTM and CDR2 ANQGSEA. Trimming pared 4 bases from V and 5 bases from J, leaving 11 bases between. This CDR3 contains 12 residues. DNA for the CDR3: TGCAGCGTTGGGCCTCGTGTGGAGACCCAGTACTTC. Translated: CSVGPRVETQYF.

The V call is TRBV9, the J call TRBJ2-3; TRBD2 matches 7 bases. V lost 6 bases and J lost 6; bases outside the gene matches: 4. CDR1 and CDR2 (germline): SGDLS, YYNGEE. The CDR3 totals 12 residues. For the CDR3, the DNA is TGTGCCAGCACGGAACTAGCGGATACGCAGTATTTT. Translated, it gives CASTELADTQYF.

The rearrangement uses TRBV7-6 and TRBJ1-1; 7 positions agree with TRBD1. Germline assignment: CDR1 SGHVS and CDR2 FNYEAQ. The junction had 4 bases not matched to a gene; V was cut back by 1 base and J by 5 bases. CDR3 length: 14 residues. Written as DNA, the CDR3 is TGTGCCAGCAGCTTAGAGGGACAGTTAACTGAAGCTTTCTTT. Its protein product is CASSLEGQLTEAFF.

This sequence joins TRBV11-2 and TRBJ2-5; possibly TRBD1 for D (6 bases). Germline assignment: CDR1 SGHAT and CDR2 FQNNGV. V lost 5 bases, J lost 0 bases, and 16 bases lay in between. The CDR3 is made up of 16 amino acids. The CDR3 sequence: CASSPTGVGHQETQYF. DNA of the CDR3: TGTGCCAGCAGCCCGACAGGAGTAGGCCACCAAGAGACCCAGTACTTC. Drawing the rest from reference TRBV11-2 and TRBJ2-5, the complete variable domain is EAGVAQSPRYKIIEKRQSVAFWCNPISGHATLYWYQQILGQGPKLLIQFQNNGVVDDSQLPKDRFSAERLKGVDSTLKIQPAKLEDSAVYLCASSPTGVGHQETQYFGPGTRLLVL.

The rearrangement links TRBV2 to TRBJ2-3; the match to TRBD2 covers 9 bases. This CDR3 contains 14 residues. V gave up 5 bases and J gave up 3 bases; unmatched junction bases: 3. Germline CDR1 and CDR2: SNHLY and FYNNEI. Here the CDR3 reads CASSWLAGTDTQYF. CDR3 DNA: TGTGCCAGCAGTTGGCTAGCGGGGACAGATACGCAGTATTTT.